The 7 T cell receptor beta chains listed next were all sequenced from one sample in a study of blood T cell repertoires in COVID-19. Sequencing used immunoSEQ multiplex PCR; TCRdb keeps in-frame clones, though not all of them. This sample has around 140,000 clones, with nearly 90% found just once. The material sequenced was peripheral blood. Every receptor here comes from a man between 70 and 80 years old with acute or convalescent COVID-19.

In this sample, this clone turned up a few times. The V call is TRBV5-5, the J call TRBJ1-4; 9 bases line up with TRBD1. J was trimmed by 8 bases and V by 1 base; bases with no gene match: 9. CDR3 size: 16 residues. In germline, CDR1 is SGHKS, CDR2 YYEKEE (reference sequence). This CDR3 is CASSLTPGTGLEKLFF. CDR3 in DNA: TGTGCCAGCAGCTTGACCCCCGGGACAGGGCTCGAAAAACTGTTTTTT.

The chain links TRBV5-8 to TRBJ2-5; 8 bases align to TRBD1. Germline lookup yields CDR1 SGHTS and CDR2 YDEGEE. CDR3 length: 14 amino acids. With V trimmed by 3 bases and J by 5 bases, 6 bases remained unmatched. CDR3 loop: CASSWGTGWETQYF. The CDR3 bases are TGTGCCAGCAGCTGGGGGACAGGCTGGGAGACCCAGTACTTC.

The chain uses TRBV27 and TRBJ2-7; maybe TRBD1 (5 bases). This CDR3 spans 14 amino acids. V lost 6 bases and J lost 2, with 14 bases in between. Germline values: CDR1 MNHEY, CDR2 SMNVEV (reference sequence). The CDR3, as DNA: TGTGCCAGCAGCCCCGGACAACAAGCCTACGAGCAGTACTTC. As protein: CASSPGQQAYEQYF.

The sample holds one count of this clone. V and J are TRBV3-1 (or the pseudogene TRBV3-2) and TRBJ2-7; 8 bases are shared with TRBD2. CDR1 LGHDT and CDR2 YNNKEL come from the germline V gene (reference sequence). Trimming removed 4 bases from V and 0 bases from J; junction bases left unmatched: 8. CDR3 size: 16 residues. The CDR3: CASSRDSGASSYEQYF. CDR3 nucleotides: TGTGCCAGCAGCCGAGATAGCGGGGCCTCCTCCTACGAGCAGTACTTC.

This clone was counted only a few times. The V call is TRBV4-1, the J call TRBJ1-2; a weak D match, TRBD1 (5 bases). This CDR3 has 14 amino acids. V dropped 4 bases and J dropped 7 bases, with 16 bases sitting between them. Germline CDR1 MGHRA, CDR2 YSYEKL. This CDR3 reads CASSPGVTRTGYTF. Here the CDR3 DNA reads TGCGCCAGCAGCCCGGGGGTAACTAGGACTGGCTACACCTTC.

The J gene is TRBJ2-1, the V gene TRBV7-8; 8 positions agree with TRBD2. This CDR3 has 16 amino acids. Losses at the gene ends were 4 bases for V and 8 bases for J; bases not matched to a gene: 13. CDR1 is SGHVS, CDR2 FQNEAQ, per germline. The CDR3 DNA reads as TGTGCCAGCAGCTCTAGAGCCCTTCGAGCGGGAGATGAGCAGTTCTTC. Protein sequence: CASSSRALRAGDEQFF.

The chain employs TRBV5-1 and TRBJ2-1; D possibly corresponds to TRBD2 (6 bases). The CDR3 has 13 amino acids. V shed 2 bases and J shed 8 bases, with 11 bases lying between them. Germline CDR1 reads SGHRS; CDR2 reads YFSETQ. CDR3 sequence (DNA): TGCGCCAGCAGCTTAGGAGGGAGGTATGAGCAGTTCTTC. Translated, it gives CASSLGGRYEQFF.